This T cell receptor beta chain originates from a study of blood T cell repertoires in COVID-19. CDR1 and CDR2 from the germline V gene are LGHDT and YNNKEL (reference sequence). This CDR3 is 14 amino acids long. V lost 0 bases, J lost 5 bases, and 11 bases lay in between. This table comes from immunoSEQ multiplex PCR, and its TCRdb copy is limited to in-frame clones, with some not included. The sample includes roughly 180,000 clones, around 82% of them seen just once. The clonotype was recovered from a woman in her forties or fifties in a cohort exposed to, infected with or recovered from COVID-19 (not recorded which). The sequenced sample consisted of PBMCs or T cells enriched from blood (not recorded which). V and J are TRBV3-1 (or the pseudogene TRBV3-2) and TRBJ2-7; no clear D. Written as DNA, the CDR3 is TGTGCCAGCAGCCAAGATCCCGTTATCGACGAGCAGTACTTC. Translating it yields CASSQDPVIDEQYF.